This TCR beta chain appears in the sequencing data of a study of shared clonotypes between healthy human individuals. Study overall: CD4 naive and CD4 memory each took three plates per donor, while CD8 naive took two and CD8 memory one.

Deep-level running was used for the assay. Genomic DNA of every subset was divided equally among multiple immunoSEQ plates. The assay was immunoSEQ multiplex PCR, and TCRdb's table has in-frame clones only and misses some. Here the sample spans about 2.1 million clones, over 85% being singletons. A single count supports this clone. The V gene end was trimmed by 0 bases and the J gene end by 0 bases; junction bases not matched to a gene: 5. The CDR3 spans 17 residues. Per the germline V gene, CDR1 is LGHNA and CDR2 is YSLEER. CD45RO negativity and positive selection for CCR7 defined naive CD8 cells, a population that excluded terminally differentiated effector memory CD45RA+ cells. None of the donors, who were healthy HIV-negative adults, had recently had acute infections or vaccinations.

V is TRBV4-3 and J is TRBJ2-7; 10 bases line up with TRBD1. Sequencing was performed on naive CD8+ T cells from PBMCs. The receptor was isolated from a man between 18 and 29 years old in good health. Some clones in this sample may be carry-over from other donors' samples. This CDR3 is CASSQEGQGLLSYEQYF. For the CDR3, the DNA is TGCGCCAGCAGCCAAGAGGGACAGGGGTTGCTCTCCTACGAGCAGTACTTC.